This T cell receptor (beta chain) was documented in a study of blood T cells in healthy people across ages. Germline CDR1 and CDR2: SNHLY and FYNNEI. The CDR3 is 12 amino acids. Deletions cut 4 bases from V and 5 bases from J, with 7 bases between. This clonotype has more than one count but fewer than ten. Then a second PCR, running about 6 to 12 cycles, was carried out with a sample-barcoded 5' primer and a J-beta primer mix. TCRdb reprocessed the 5' RACE reads with MiXCR, giving one entry per CDR3 protein. The table lists fewer than 1,000,000 distinct CDR3 sequences, approximately 44% of them singletons, with approximately 19% in the top ten.

What was sequenced was blood. The V gene is TRBV2, the J gene TRBJ2-3; D tentatively reads TRBD1 or TRBD2 (5 bases each). The TCR originated in a man in his sixties in good health. The CDR3 spells CASSGGKDTQYF. The CDR3 region has the DNA TGTGCCAGCAGTGGGGGGAAAGATACGCAGTATTTT. Full variable domain (outside the CDR3, taken from reference TRBV2 and TRBJ2-3): EPEVTQTPSHQVTQMGQEVILRCVPISNHLYFYWYRQILGQKVEFLVSFYNNEISEKSEIFDDQFSVERPDGSNFTLKIRSTKLEDSAMYFCASSGGKDTQYFGPGTRLTVL.